The rows below give T cell receptor beta chains drawn from one sample of a study of glioma-infiltrating T cells after dendritic cell vaccination. TCRdb's table, derived via immunoSEQ multiplex PCR, lists solely in-frame clones and lacks some. Of more than 95,000 clones listed, around 90% are singletons. Sequenced here: blood, sampled after dendritic cell vaccination. Every receptor here comes from a human donor with glioblastoma. Both conserved end residues are part of each CDR3. A D gene is named only where the DNA matches it firmly. Size is stated for part of the rows, as once, few or many counts, or as a class when the clone is expanded.

V gene	J gene	CDR3 length	clone size	D gene	CDR3 protein	CDR3 DNA
TRBV27	TRBJ1-2	12	-	TRBD1	CASRGDSYGYTF	TGTGCCAGCAGGGGGGACAGCTATGGCTACACCTTC
TRBV6-1	TRBJ1-5	12	-	-	CASSWGVQPQHF	TGTGCCAGCAGTTGGGGAGTACAGCCCCAGCATTTT
TRBV30	TRBJ1-2	13	-	-	CAWGGGGNYGYTF	TGTGCCTGGGGTGGGGGGGGAAACTATGGCTACACCTTC
TRBV27	TRBJ2-7	15	-	-	CASSLGHPGIYEQYF	TGTGCCAGCAGTTTAGGTCACCCGGGGATCTACGAGCAGTACTTC
TRBV27	TRBJ2-1	16	once	-	CASRKGRTDAYNEQFF	TGTGCCAGCCGTAAGGGAAGGACTGACGCCTACAATGAGCAGTTCTTC
TRBV6-5	TRBJ1-1	14	-	TRBD1	CASRPGTANTEAFF	TGTGCCAGCAGGCCCGGGACAGCGAACACTGAAGCTTTCTTT
TRBV19	TRBJ1-2	14	-	-	CASSLGRDNYGYTF	TGTGCCAGTAGTCTCGGACGGGATAACTATGGCTACACCTTC
TRBV19	TRBJ2-5	11	-	-	CASSEAETQYF	TGTGCCAGTAGCGAAGCTGAGACCCAGTACTTC
TRBV5-6	TRBJ2-2	14	once	-	CASSNGLITGELFF	TGTGCCAGCAGCAACGGACTGATCACCGGGGAGCTGTTTTTT
TRBV5-4	TRBJ2-2	15	-	TRBD2	CASSLGLAGGGELFF	TGTGCCAGCAGCCTTGGACTAGCTGGGGGCGGGGAGCTGTTTTTT
TRBV7-9	TRBJ1-1	14	-	-	CASSPGSGTIEAFF	TGTGCCAGCAGCCCTGGTTCCGGGACAATTGAAGCTTTCTTT
TRBV7-6	TRBJ2-7	15	-	TRBD1	CASSIWTGSSYEQYF	TGTGCCAGCAGCATCTGGACAGGGAGCTCCTACGAGCAGTACTTC
TRBV6-1	TRBJ2-1	16	-	TRBD1	CASSEAWGQGANEQFF	TGTGCCAGCAGTGAAGCGTGGGGACAGGGGGCGAATGAGCAGTTCTTC
TRBV4-1	TRBJ1-1	17	-	-	CASSPLPPTGFNTEAFF	TGCGCCAGCAGCCCCTTACCCCCGACGGGGTTTAACACTGAAGCTTTCTTT
TRBV5-4	TRBJ2-5	13	-	TRBD2	CASSPSGGETQYF	TGTGCCAGCAGCCCTAGCGGCGGAGAGACCCAGTACTTC
TRBV28	TRBJ1-3	12	once	-	CASSTGSNTIYF	TGTGCCAGCTCAACAGGCAGCAACACCATATATTTT
TRBV7-9	TRBJ2-1	13	few	-	CASTYRTYNEQFF	TGTGCCAGCACCTACCGAACGTACAATGAGCAGTTCTTC
TRBV11-2	TRBJ2-2	11	-	-	CASSSLGELFF	TGTGCCAGCAGCTCCCTCGGGGAGCTGTTTTTT
TRBV5-4	TRBJ1-6	16	once	-	CASSISQGSYNSPLHF	TGTGCCAGCAGCATTTCACAGGGCTCCTATAATTCACCCCTCCACTTT
TRBV7-6	TRBJ2-3	16	-	TRBD2	CASSSRLAGDTDTQYF	TGTGCCAGCAGCTCAAGACTAGCGGGGGACACAGATACGCAGTATTTT
TRBV29-1	TRBJ1-4	13	-	-	CSVARGTNEKLFF	TGCAGCGTTGCGAGGGGGACTAATGAAAAACTGTTTTTT
TRBV11-3	TRBJ2-7	17	-	-	CASSPEGRDGRSYEQYF	TGTGCCAGCAGCCCAGAGGGGCGGGACGGCCGCTCCTACGAGCAGTACTTC
TRBV11-2	TRBJ2-3	12	-	-	CASELSTDTQYF	TGTGCCAGCGAACTTAGCACAGATACGCAGTATTTT
TRBV10-3	TRBJ1-1	14	-	-	CASTGAVKGTEAFF	TGTGCCAGCACTGGGGCCGTAAAGGGCACTGAAGCTTTCTTT
TRBV19	TRBJ2-3	15	once	TRBD2	CATMNLAGGADTQYF	TGTGCCACCATGAACCTAGCGGGGGGGGCAGATACGCAGTATTTT
TRBV10-2	TRBJ1-1	14	-	-	CASRPNREDTEAFF	TGCGCCAGCAGACCTAACAGGGAAGACACTGAAGCTTTCTTT
TRBV27	TRBJ2-3	17	-	TRBD2	CASSSLAGGRSGAAQYF	TGTGCCAGCAGTTCCCTAGCGGGGGGCCGTTCGGGGGCGGCGCAGTATTTT
TRBV14	TRBJ1-3	18	-	-	CASSHPRDSYFSGNTIYF	TGTGCCAGCAGCCACCCTCGGGACTCATACTTCTCTGGAAACACCATATATTTT
TRBV11-2	TRBJ2-7	12	few	-	CASSLAGYEQYF	TGTGCCAGCAGCTTAGCGGGCTACGAGCAGTACTTC
TRBV9	TRBJ1-6	13	-	-	CASSVGERSPLHF	TGTGCCAGCAGCGTAGGGGAGAGATCACCCCTCCACTTT
TRBV9	TRBJ1-2	13	-	-	CASSRDTLRGYTF	TGTGCCAGCAGCCGGGACACGCTGCGTGGCTACACCTTC
TRBV27	TRBJ2-7	13	-	-	CASSLEAVTHKYF	TGTGCCAGCAGTTTAGAGGCAGTCACGCATAAGTACTTC
TRBV2	TRBJ2-1	14	-	-	CASSGLRGNNEQFF	TGTGCCAGCAGTGGTCTGCGGGGTAACAATGAGCAGTTCTTC
TRBV30	TRBJ1-1	13	once	TRBD1	CAWRLVRGTEAFF	TGTGCCTGGAGACTGGTCAGGGGGACTGAAGCTTTCTTT
TRBV19	TRBJ1-3	16	-	-	CASTRQGSSSGNTIYF	TGTGCCAGTACCCGTCAGGGGTCTAGCTCTGGAAACACCATATATTTT
TRBV6-6	TRBJ1-2	14	-	TRBD1	CAGGQGSVIDGYTF	TGTGCCGGAGGACAGGGGTCAGTAATTGATGGCTACACCTTC
TRBV30	TRBJ2-3	16	once	TRBD2	CAWSKGAGGRTDTQYF	TGTGCCTGGAGTAAAGGAGCGGGAGGACGAACAGATACGCAGTATTTT
TRBV4-1	TRBJ1-2	15	-	TRBD1	CASSQSGTGNYGYTF	TGCGCCAGCAGCCAATCGGGGACAGGGAACTATGGCTACACCTTC
TRBV10-3	TRBJ2-7	15	-	-	CASGGQAEGSYEQYF	TGTGCTTCCGGGGGGCAGGCCGAGGGCTCCTACGAGCAGTACTTC
TRBV5-1	TRBJ2-7	14	-	TRBD1	CASSSGQGSYEQYF	TGCGCCAGCAGCAGCGGACAGGGCTCCTACGAGCAGTACTTC
TRBV19	TRBJ1-1	14	-	-	CASSIEGLNTEAFF	TGTGCCAGTAGTATAGAGGGGCTGAACACTGAAGCTTTCTTT
TRBV19	TRBJ2-1	14	-	-	CASRGTSQYNEQFF	TGTGCCAGTAGGGGTACTAGCCAATACAATGAGCAGTTCTTC
TRBV5-1	TRBJ2-7	14	-	-	CASSLDPPGYEQYF	TGCGCCAGCAGCCTAGACCCTCCCGGGTACGAGCAGTACTTC
TRBV5-4	TRBJ1-3	17	once	TRBD1	CASSSTGTGLSGNTIYF	TGTGCCAGCAGTTCTACCGGGACAGGGCTCTCTGGAAACACCATATATTTT
TRBV2	TRBJ2-2	13	-	-	CASSESFTGELFF	TGTGCCAGCAGTGAAAGCTTCACCGGGGAGCTGTTTTTT
TRBV5-1	TRBJ2-7	13	once	TRBD2	CASQVGGSYEQYF	TGCGCCAGCCAAGTCGGGGGGTCCTACGAGCAGTACTTC
TRBV6-5	TRBJ2-5	15	-	TRBD2	CASSGLAGGQETQYF	TGTGCCAGCAGTGGACTAGCGGGGGGACAAGAGACCCAGTACTTC
TRBV5-4	TRBJ2-2	15	few	TRBD2	CASSFSGKNTGELFF	TGTGCCAGCAGCTTTAGCGGGAAGAACACCGGGGAGCTGTTTTTT
TRBV5-4	TRBJ2-7	11	-	-	CASSSGPEQYF	TGTGCCAGCAGCTCGGGTCCCGAGCAGTACTTC
TRBV5-4	TRBJ1-1	15	-	-	CASSLIGGTNTEAFF	TGTGCCAGCAGCTTAATAGGGGGAACGAACACTGAAGCTTTCTTT
TRBV7-2	TRBJ1-2	15	-	TRBD1	CASSLGLGGGYGYTF	TGTGCCAGCAGCTTGGGATTAGGGGGCGGATATGGCTACACCTTC
TRBV19	TRBJ2-5	19	-	TRBD2	CASSDPGLAGARYQETQYF	TGTGCCAGTTCGGACCCGGGACTAGCGGGGGCTAGGTACCAAGAGACCCAGTACTTC
TRBV25-1	TRBJ1-5	13	once	TRBD1	CASSQGGNQPQHF	TGTGCCAGCAGCCAGGGGGGCAATCAGCCCCAGCATTTT
TRBV5-3	TRBJ2-3	18	-	TRBD2	CARSRGLAGIVGPDTQYF	TGTGCCAGAAGCAGGGGACTAGCGGGCATAGTAGGGCCAGATACGCAGTATTTT
TRBV9	TRBJ2-4	14	-	TRBD1	CASSDDRGADIQYF	TGTGCCAGCAGCGACGACAGGGGAGCGGACATTCAGTACTTC
TRBV6-5	TRBJ1-6	14	-	-	CASRPGVPNSPLHF	TGTGCCAGCAGACCGGGAGTCCCCAATTCCCCCCTCCACTTT
TRBV5-1	TRBJ2-2	13	-	-	CASRPPGVGELFF	TGCGCCAGCAGACCCCCGGGGGTGGGGGAGCTGTTTTTT
TRBV27	TRBJ2-7	15	-	TRBD1	CASSPLPGQGTEQYF	TGTGCCAGCAGCCCACTACCGGGACAGGGAACAGAGCAGTACTTC
TRBV11-3	TRBJ1-1	14	once	-	CASSLGTKNTEAFF	TGTGCCAGCAGCCTCGGGACAAAGAACACTGAAGCTTTCTTT